Detailed here is one TCR beta chain. TCRdb reanalyzed the PCR reads via MiXCR. The data hold more than 40,000 clones, with 28% observed a single time. The CDR3 is made up of 14 amino acids. The ends lost 6 bases at V and 5 bases at J; junction bases unmatched: 4. Germline values: CDR1 LGHDT, CDR2 YNNKEL (reference sequence). The data belong to a study of metastatic and nonmetastatic thyroid tumors. None of the patients had undergone any treatment ahead of thyroid surgery. The genes are TRBV3-1 and TRBJ1-6; 7 nucleotides match TRBD1. The TCR was taken from a male donor with papillary thyroid cancer or a benign thyroid nodule (not recorded which). Some clones in this sample may be carry-over from other donors' samples. The sequencing sample was made of blood. CDR3 residues: CASRLDRDNSPLHF. CDR3 in DNA: TGTGCCAGCAGACTCGACAGGGATAATTCACCCCTCCACTTT.